What follows are 16 T cell receptor beta chains derived from one specimen sequenced in a study of CD8 T cells in ankylosing spondylitis. In TCRdb, the 5' RACE reads were re-called with MiXCR into one record per CDR3 protein. The profile shows 180,000 or so distinct CDR3 sequences, approximately 10% of them singletons. Specimen: blood, either unsorted or a sorted T cell fraction (not recorded which). The receptors shown here come from a male donor with ankylosing spondylitis or in good health (not recorded which).

This clonotype occurred many times. This chain uses TRBV10-1 with TRBJ1-1; D unresolved. CDR1 and CDR2 from the germline V gene are WNHNN and SYGVQD (reference sequence). The CDR3 sequence is 13 residues long. Trimming removed 4 bases from V and 0 bases from J, with 6 bases in between. The CDR3 nucleotides are TGCGCCAGCAGTGCTAGGCTGAACACTGAAGCTTTCTTT. It yields the protein CASSARLNTEAFF.

V gene TRBV5-5 combines with J gene TRBJ1-6; no clear D. The CDR3 has 15 residues. Germline CDR1 and CDR2: SGHKS and YYEKEE (reference sequence). Between the trimmed V and J ends, which lost 1 base and 6 bases, there was a span of 11 bases. For the CDR3, the DNA is TGTGCCAGCAGCTTGTACGGGGAAAGTAATTCACCCCTCCACTTT. Amino acids: CASSLYGESNSPLHF. Looking up the rest from reference TRBV5-5 and TRBJ1-6 gives the full variable domain: DAGVTQSPTHLIKTRGQQVTLRCSPISGHKSVSWYQQVLGQGPQFIFQYYEKEERGRGNFPDRFSARQFPNYSSELNVNALLLGDSALYLCASSLYGESNSPLHFGNGTRLTVT.

As to this clonotype: This may arise from a read error, as a much more abundant clone is one base away. The chain couples TRBV5-1 to TRBJ2-2; D gene uncertain. The CDR3 runs to 17 residues. Germline loops: CDR1 SGHRS, CDR2 YFSETQ. DNA for the CDR3: TGCACCAGCAGACCTAGTGACCATAACGCGAACACCGGGGAGCTGTTTTTT. Protein: CTSRPSDHNANTGELFF.

This clonotype appeared a few times. This chain links TRBV7-6 with TRBJ1-5; 9 bases are shared with TRBD1. J was trimmed by 3 bases and V by 4 bases; bases with no gene match: 4. This CDR3 has 15 residues. Per the germline V gene, CDR1 is SGHVS and CDR2 is FNYEAQ. CDR3 bases: TGTGCCAGCAGCTCCGGGACAGGGCCCAATCAGCCCCAGCATTTT. Amino acid sequence: CASSSGTGPNQPQHF.

This rearrangement joins TRBV11-2 to TRBJ2-3; weak D call: TRBD2 (5 bases). From germline, CDR1 is SGHAT and CDR2 FQNNGV. V lost 0 bases to trimming and J lost 6 bases, with 13 bases between them. The CDR3 loop spans 15 amino acids. CDR3 in amino acids: CASSLDGGRLDTQYF. CDR3 DNA sequence: TGTGCCAGCAGCTTAGATGGAGGAAGGCTGGATACGCAGTATTTT.

V and J are TRBV12-3 or TRBV12-4 and TRBJ2-2, with D unclear. CDR3 length: 14 residues. Trimming stripped 3 bases from V and 1 base from J, with 6 bases between. The CDR3 coding sequence is TGTGCCAGCAGTTTTGGCAAGAACACCGGGGAGCTGTTTTTT. Encoded protein: CASSFGKNTGELFF.

This clonotype was observed a handful of times. The rearrangement uses TRBV5-1 and TRBJ2-7; D could derive from TRBD1 or TRBD2 (5 bases each). Trimming removed 4 bases from V and 2 bases from J, with 13 bases in between. The CDR3 has 14 amino acids. Germline V gene sequence: CDR1 SGHRS, CDR2 YFSETQ. The CDR3 bases are TGCGCCAGCAGCCCGGGACGCCTAGCCTACGAGCAGTACTTC. This encodes CASSPGRLAYEQYF.

This clonotype was seen at least ten times. This sequence joins TRBV4-1 and TRBJ2-7; D possibly corresponds to TRBD2 (5 bases). Per the germline V gene, CDR1 is MGHRA and CDR2 is YSYEKL. V dropped 4 bases and J dropped 6 bases, with 13 bases sitting between them. The length of the CDR3 is 13 residues. The CDR3 reads CASSLTYSAEQYF. Here the CDR3 DNA reads TGCGCCAGCAGCCTGACTTATAGCGCCGAGCAGTACTTC.

This clonotype was seen a handful of times. The chain uses TRBV5-1 and TRBJ2-7; the D is unclear. The CDR3 consists of 13 residues. The V end was cut by 2 bases, the J end by 3 bases, with 9 bases between. Per germline, CDR1 SGHRS and CDR2 YFSETQ. CDR3 sequence: CASSFRSNYEQYF. For the CDR3, the DNA is TGCGCCAGCAGCTTCAGATCAAACTACGAGCAGTACTTC.

This rearrangement joins TRBV24-1 to TRBJ2-7; TRBD1 might be the D (7 bases). Trimming took 6 bases from V and 2 from J, leaving 16 bases between them. This CDR3 has 15 residues. Germline V gives CDR1 KGHDR, CDR2 SFDVKD. Here the CDR3 reads CATSPRGGGAYEQYF. DNA of the CDR3: TGTGCCACCAGTCCTCGTGGAGGGGGCGCCTACGAGCAGTACTTC.

This clonotype has more than one count but fewer than ten. The chain combines TRBV7-2 with TRBJ1-1, with D maybe TRBD1 (5 bases). V dropped 6 bases and J dropped 4 bases, with 12 bases sitting between them. The CDR3 has 13 residues. Germline-derived CDR1 and CDR2 are SGHTA and FQGNSA. The CDR3 protein is CASSSTGSTEAFF. The CDR3 nucleotides read TGTGCCAGCAGTTCTACAGGTAGCACTGAAGCTTTCTTT.

This clonotype was found many times. The chain carries TRBV3-1 and TRBJ1-2; TRBD1 agrees at 7 bases. This CDR3 comprises 15 residues. The V gene end was trimmed by 0 bases and the J gene end by 8 bases; junction bases not matched to a gene: 9. From germline, CDR1 is LGHDT and CDR2 YNNKEL (reference sequence). This CDR3 is CASSQDAEQGGGYTF. The CDR3 DNA reads as TGTGCCAGCAGCCAAGATGCCGAACAAGGGGGCGGCTACACCTTC.

In this sample, this clonotype turned up a few times. J is TRBJ2-7 and V is TRBV20-1; 7 nucleotides match TRBD2. CDR3 length: 13 amino acids. V was pared by 5 bases and J by 2 bases, with 6 bases of the junction left unmatched. The germline V gene encodes CDR1 DFQATT and CDR2 SNEGSKA (reference sequence). CDR3 residues: CSAPTGLAYEQYF. The CDR3 DNA reads as TGCAGTGCTCCCACCGGACTAGCCTACGAGCAGTACTTC.

Ten or more counts support this clonotype. The rearrangement links TRBV5-1 to TRBJ2-7; TRBD2 matches 9 bases. The V gene's germline CDR1 is SGHRS and CDR2 YFSETQ. This CDR3 has 15 residues. V was pared by 0 bases and J by 9 bases, with 10 bases of the junction left unmatched. Written as DNA, the CDR3 is TGCGCCAGCAGCTTGGAGGTAGCGGGGGTGATTGTGCAGTACTTC. It specifies CASSLEVAGVIVQYF.

Regarding this clonotype: Given a much more abundant clone one base away, this may be a read error. This chain links TRBV7-8 with TRBJ2-7; tentative D call: TRBD1 (7 bases). The CDR3 sequence is 14 residues long. Trimming left V 5 bases short and J 9 bases short, with 20 bases between. CDR1 and CDR2 from the germline V gene are SGHVS and FQNEAQ. The CDR3 DNA is TGTGCCAGCAGCGCGGGACAGACCTCCGACGGGCAGTACTTC. It translates to CASSAGQTSDGQYF.

This clonotype was seen at least ten times. The CDR3 sequence is CASSLDPTPYEQYF. Here the CDR3 DNA reads TGTGCCAGCAGTTTAGACCCAACTCCCTACGAGCAGTACTTC. The V call is TRBV27, the J call TRBJ2-7; D is undetermined. The CDR3 sequence is 14 residues long. Germline V gene sequence: CDR1 MNHEY, CDR2 SMNVEV (reference sequence). The V end lost 2 bases, the J end lost 2 bases, and 10 bases lay between the germline ends.